Listed below are T cell receptor beta chains from one sample, sequenced in a study of cytomegalovirus exposure and HLA in healthy donors. This table comes from immunoSEQ multiplex PCR, and its TCRdb copy is limited to in-frame clones, with some not included. The sample lists 120,000 to 150,000 clones; over 75% were seen once. The specimen sequenced was PBMCs. Source of these receptors: a man younger than 40 in good health and CMV-seropositive. Both conserved end residues are part of each CDR3. D genes are given only for firm matches. Not all rows give a size; the values are once, few, many and, for expanded clones, a class.

size,V,J,D,CDR3,DNA
-,TRBV7-9,TRBJ2-2,-,CSSKSRQANTGELFF,TGTTCCAGCAAATCCCGCCAGGCGAACACCGGGGAGCTGTTTTTT
-,TRBV9,TRBJ2-5,TRBD2,CASSSSGGAGETQYF,TGTGCCAGCAGCTCCAGCGGGGGGGCGGGAGAGACCCAGTACTTC
-,TRBV27,TRBJ1-5,TRBD1,CASSAHIQGAGSNQPQHF,TGTGCCAGCAGTGCCCACATACAGGGGGCGGGTAGCAATCAGCCCCAGCATTTT
-,TRBV7-2,TRBJ1-2,-,CASSLGSGTPLGYTF,TGTGCCAGCAGCTTAGGCTCGGGGACACCTTTGGGCTACACCTTC
-,TRBV2,TRBJ2-2,-,CASSYLGGLAAGELFF,TGTGCCAGCAGTTACCTCGGTGGGCTAGCTGCTGGGGAGCTGTTTTTT
-,TRBV27,TRBJ2-2,-,CASRTGRGTGELFF,TGTGCCAGCAGGACGGGCCGGGGCACCGGGGAGCTGTTTTTT
-,TRBV28,TRBJ1-1,-,CASSFLIWEDTEAFF,TGTGCCAGCAGTTTCCTGATCTGGGAGGACACTGAAGCTTTCTTT
-,TRBV18,TRBJ1-5,-,CASSPGPRRGNQPQHF,TGTGCCAGCTCACCGGGCCCCCGGCGTGGCAATCAGCCCCAGCATTTT
-,TRBV28,TRBJ1-5,TRBD1,CASSPRTGGFNNQPQHF,TGTGCCAGCAGTCCGAGGACAGGGGGCTTTAACAATCAGCCCCAGCATTTT
-,TRBV30,TRBJ2-7,TRBD1,CAWSVIQGAYEQYF,TGTGCCTGGAGTGTAATCCAGGGGGCCTACGAGCAGTACTTC
-,TRBV4-2,TRBJ2-1,-,CASSTGRESSYNEQFF,TGTGCCAGCAGCACCGGACGGGAAAGCTCCTACAATGAGCAGTTCTTC
-,TRBV6-6,TRBJ2-7,-,CASSPGRYEQYF,TGTGCCAGCTCCCCAGGGCGCTACGAGCAGTACTTC
once,TRBV6-5,TRBJ2-3,-,CASSYLGGTDTQYF,TGTGCCAGCAGTTACCTCGGGGGCACAGATACGCAGTATTTT
-,TRBV7-9,TRBJ2-3,-,CASSLAEGGTDTQYF,TGTGCCAGCAGCTTAGCAGAGGGAGGCACAGATACGCAGTATTTT
-,TRBV15,TRBJ1-5,TRBD1,CATSRETKTGSGQPQHF,TGTGCCACCAGCAGAGAAACTAAGACAGGGTCAGGGCAGCCCCAGCATTTT
few,TRBV14,TRBJ2-1,-,CASSYRVAFPNNEQFF,TGTGCCAGCAGCTACAGGGTGGCATTTCCCAACAATGAGCAGTTCTTC
-,TRBV2,TRBJ1-5,TRBD1,CASTRGQQPQHF,TGTGCCAGCACTAGGGGGCAACAGCCCCAGCATTTT
few,TRBV6-6,TRBJ2-1,-,CASSPTGYNEQFF,TGTGCCAGCAGCCCCACAGGGTACAATGAGCAGTTCTTC
-,TRBV7-9,TRBJ2-5,-,CASSLEGHETQYF,TGTGCCAGCAGCCTGGAGGGTCACGAGACCCAGTACTTC